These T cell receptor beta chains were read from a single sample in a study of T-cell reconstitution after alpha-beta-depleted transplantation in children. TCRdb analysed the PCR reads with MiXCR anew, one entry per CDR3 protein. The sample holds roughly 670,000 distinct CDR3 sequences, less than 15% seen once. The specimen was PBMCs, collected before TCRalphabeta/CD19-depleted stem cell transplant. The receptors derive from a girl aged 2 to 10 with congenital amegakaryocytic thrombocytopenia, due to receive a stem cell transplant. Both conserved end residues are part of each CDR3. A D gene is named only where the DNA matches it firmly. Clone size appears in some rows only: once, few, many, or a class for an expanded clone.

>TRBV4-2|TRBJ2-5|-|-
CASSQDPGQTQYF
TGTGCCAGCAGCCAAGATCCGGGACAGACCCAGTACTTC
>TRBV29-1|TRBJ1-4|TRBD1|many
CSAGQVMGEKLFF
TGCAGCGCCGGACAGGTTATGGGCGAAAAACTGTTTTTT
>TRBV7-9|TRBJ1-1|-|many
CASSSPGVTEAFF
TGTGCCAGCAGCTCTCCCGGGGTAACTGAAGCTTTCTTT
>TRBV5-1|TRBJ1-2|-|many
CASSLGTVDYGYTF
TGCGCCAGCAGCTTAGGGACGGTAGACTATGGCTACACCTTC
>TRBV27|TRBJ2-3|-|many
CATNPGGTDTQYF
TGTGCCACCAACCCGGGAGGCACAGATACGCAGTATTTT
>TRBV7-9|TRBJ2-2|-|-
CASSLRDIGELFF
TGTGCCAGCAGCCTACGGGACATCGGGGAGCTGTTTTTT
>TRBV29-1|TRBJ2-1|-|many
CSARGGRNNEQFF
TGCAGCGCCCGTGGGGGCCGTAACAATGAGCAGTTCTTC
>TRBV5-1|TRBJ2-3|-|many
CASSLVPDSRGTDTQYF
TGCGCCAGCAGCTTGGTTCCGGACTCCCGAGGCACAGATACGCAGTATTTT
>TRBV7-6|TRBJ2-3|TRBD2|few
CASSLEGGHTDTQYF
TGTGCCAGCAGCTTAGAGGGAGGGCATACAGATACGCAGTATTTT
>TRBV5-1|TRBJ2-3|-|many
CASNSGGSVTDTQYF
TGCGCCAGCAATAGTGGAGGGAGTGTGACAGATACGCAGTATTTT
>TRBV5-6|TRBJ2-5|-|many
CASSYDETQYF
TGTGCCAGCAGCTATGATGAGACCCAGTACTTC
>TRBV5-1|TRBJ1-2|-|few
CASSLGVGSGYGYTF
TGCGCCAGCAGCTTGGGGGTAGGGAGCGGCTATGGCTACACCTTC
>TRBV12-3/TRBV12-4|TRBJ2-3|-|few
CASSPGVFDTQYF
TGTGCCAGCAGTCCAGGGGTGTTTGATACGCAGTATTTT
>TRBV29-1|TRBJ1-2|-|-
CSVYWGAVYGYTF
TGCAGCGTTTATTGGGGGGCTGTCTATGGCTACACCTTC
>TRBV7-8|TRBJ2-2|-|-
CASSPEGVSVVTGELFF
TGTGCCAGCAGCCCCGAGGGGGTATCCGTAGTCACCGGGGAGCTGTTTTTT